The 27 T cell receptor beta chains below all came from one sample that was sequenced in a study of T-cell reconstitution after alpha-beta-depleted transplantation in children. TCRbeta library preparation incorporated unique molecular identifiers. TCRdb itself ran the PCR reads through MiXCR, one entry per CDR3 protein. The sample has about 500,000 distinct CDR3 sequences, approximately 32% seen once. Sequenced here: PBMCs from the stem cell graft donor, sampled from the stem cell graft. The receptors originated from a human donor who donated a stem cell graft to a child with aplastic anemia.

V and J are TRBV5-6 and TRBJ1-1; the D gene is possibly TRBD1 (6 bases). Trimming left V 4 bases short and J 0 bases short, with 19 bases between. CDR3 length: 17 residues. CDR1 and CDR2 from the germline V gene are SGHDT and YYEEEE. In nucleotides, the CDR3 is TGTGCCAGCAGCCCCCCTTTAGGAACAGGGATGAACACTGAAGCTTTCTTT. Translation gives CASSPPLGTGMNTEAFF. Full variable domain (rest looked up from reference TRBV5-6 and TRBJ1-1): DAGVTQSPTHLIKTRGQQVTLRCSPKSGHDTVSWYQQALGQGPQFIFQYYEEEERQRGNFPDRFSGHQFPNYSSELNVNALLLGDSALYLCASSPPLGTGMNTEAFFGQGTRLTVV.

V usage is TRBV19 and J usage is TRBJ1-3; D gene ambiguous. This CDR3 spans 15 amino acids. Looked up from germline, CDR1 is LNHDA and CDR2 is SQIVND (reference sequence). V lost 5 bases to trimming and J lost 0 bases, with 11 bases between them. The CDR3 DNA sequence: TGTGCCAGTAGTGCCGACACATTCTCTGGAAACACCATATATTTT. It encodes CASSADTFSGNTIYF.

In this sample, this clonotype turned up a few times. This rearrangement joins TRBV28 to TRBJ1-5, with D maybe TRBD1 (5 bases). CDR1 MDHEN and CDR2 SYDVKM come from the germline V gene. This CDR3 is 15 amino acids long. Between the trimmed V and J ends, which lost 3 bases and 0 bases, there was a span of 9 bases. The CDR3 protein is CASSLWGDSNQPQHF. DNA for the CDR3: TGTGCCAGCAGTTTGTGGGGGGATAGCAATCAGCCCCAGCATTTT.

V usage is TRBV4-1 and J usage is TRBJ1-1; 7 nucleotides match TRBD1. Losses at the gene ends were 1 base for V and 4 bases for J; bases not matched to a gene: 3. The V gene's germline CDR1 is MGHRA and CDR2 YSYEKL. CDR3 length: 14 residues. The CDR3 reads CASSQGTGATEAFF. In nucleotides, the CDR3 is TGCGCCAGCAGCCAAGGAACAGGGGCCACTGAAGCTTTCTTT.

The chain couples TRBV6-2 or TRBV6-3 to TRBJ2-7; 8 nucleotides line up with TRBD2. The CDR3 runs to 16 residues. Per the germline V gene, CDR1 is MNHEY and CDR2 is SVGEGT. The V and J ends lost 5 bases and 4 bases, in that order; junction bases with no gene match: 13. CDR3 region: CASSPIAGRGRYEQYV. The CDR3 DNA reads TGTGCCAGCAGTCCAATAGCGGGAAGGGGAAGATACGAGCAGTACGTC.

The sample holds a few counts of this clonotype. The chain links TRBV20-1 to TRBJ1-2; possibly TRBD1 for D (5 bases). Germline V gene sequence: CDR1 DFQATT, CDR2 SNEGSKA (reference sequence). The CDR3 has 13 residues. V lost 5 bases, J lost 5 bases, and 15 bases lay in between. CDR3 region: CSASYGTKYGYTF. The DNA of the CDR3 is TGCAGTGCTTCCTATGGGACGAAGTATGGCTACACCTTC.

This clonotype was observed a few times. V usage is TRBV6-2 or TRBV6-3 and J usage is TRBJ2-2, with a weak D call TRBD1 (5 bases). V was trimmed by 3 bases and J by 3 bases, leaving 11 bases between them. Germline V lookup: CDR1 MNHEY, CDR2 SVGEGT. The CDR3 runs 15 residues. CDR3 region: CASSYMAGHTGELFF. DNA for the CDR3: TGTGCCAGCAGTTATATGGCAGGGCACACCGGGGAGCTGTTTTTT.

The rearrangement joins TRBV11-2 to TRBJ1-1; D perhaps matches TRBD1 (6 bases). CDR1 and CDR2 (germline): SGHAT, FQNNGV. CDR3 length: 14 amino acids. Trimming cost V 5 bases and J 7 bases, with 17 bases left between them. The CDR3 sequence is CASSHEQTGFEAFF. The CDR3 region has the DNA TGTGCCAGCAGCCACGAACAGACAGGATTTGAAGCTTTCTTT.

A few counts support this clonotype. The chain couples TRBV20-1 to TRBJ2-5, with 10 bases aligning to TRBD2. The CDR3 is 16 residues long. CDR1 is DFQATT and CDR2 is SNEGSKA in the germline V gene (reference sequence). Trimming took 2 bases from V and 5 from J; bases not matched to a gene: 11. As DNA, the CDR3 is TGCAGTGCTAGAAGAGGGACTAGCGCGAGGCAGGAGACCCAGTACTTC. Its translation is CSARRGTSARQETQYF.

V usage is TRBV5-5 and J usage is TRBJ2-5; the D is unclear. The CDR3 runs to 13 residues. Germline CDR1 SGHKS, CDR2 YYEKEE (reference sequence). Trimming pared 2 bases from V and 3 bases from J, leaving 8 bases between. As DNA, the CDR3 is TGTGCCAGCAGCTTCCGGACCAAAGAGACCCAGTACTTC. It is translated as CASSFRTKETQYF. The full variable domain, rest sourced from reference TRBV5-5 and TRBJ2-5, is DAGVTQSPTHLIKTRGQQVTLRCSPISGHKSVSWYQQVLGQGPQFIFQYYEKEERGRGNFPDRFSARQFPNYSSELNVNALLLGDSALYLCASSFRTKETQYFGPGTRLLVL.

V and J are TRBV29-1 and TRBJ2-4, with D perhaps TRBD2 (7 bases). Trimming took 6 bases from V and 7 from J, leaving 19 bases between them. CDR1 SQVTM and CDR2 ANQGSEA come from the germline V gene. The CDR3 has 14 amino acids. CDR3 residues: CSVPSGGAANIQYF. CDR3 DNA sequence: TGCAGCGTGCCCTCTGGGGGGGCTGCGAACATTCAGTACTTC.

This clonotype was observed a handful of times. The chain joins TRBV6-5 to TRBJ2-1; the match to TRBD2 covers 7 bases. Germline CDR1 reads MNHEY; CDR2 reads SVGAGI. The CDR3 totals 15 residues. J was trimmed by 8 bases and V by 0 bases; bases with no gene match: 7. CDR3 loop: CASSYSGGVWDEQFF. For the CDR3, the DNA is TGTGCCAGCAGTTACTCGGGAGGGGTCTGGGATGAGCAGTTCTTC.

This clonotype was seen a few times. The chain couples TRBV30 to TRBJ2-7; either TRBD1 or TRBD2 may fit D (5 bases each). Germline assignment: CDR1 GTSNPN and CDR2 SVGIG (reference sequence). Trimming left V 5 bases short and J 6 bases short, with 11 bases between. This CDR3 has 11 residues. The CDR3 loop reads CAWRLGTEQYV. DNA of the CDR3: TGTGCCTGGCGCTTGGGGACCGAGCAGTACGTC.

This clonotype was picked up a small number of times. V is TRBV20-1 and J is TRBJ2-2; weak D call: TRBD2 (5 bases). The CDR3 extends over 15 amino acids. Trimming took 0 bases from V and 4 from J, leaving 12 bases between them. Germline loops: CDR1 DFQATT, CDR2 SNEGSKA (reference sequence). DNA for the CDR3: TGCAGTGCTAGAGATCCGGCGGGTCCCACCGGGGAGCTGTTTTTT. Protein product: CSARDPAGPTGELFF.

The chain is built from TRBV30 and TRBJ1-2, with D unclear. This CDR3 contains 13 residues. The V gene's germline CDR1 is GTSNPN and CDR2 SVGIG (reference sequence). Trimming left V 1 base short and J 7 bases short, with 13 bases between. The CDR3 nucleotides read TGTGCCTGGAGTGCCCGAAAGCTCTCTGGCTACACCTTC. It is translated as CAWSARKLSGYTF.

This clonotype was detected a few times. The rearrangement joins TRBV7-2 to TRBJ1-1, with D unclear. Trimming shortened V by 1 base and J by 0 bases, and 9 bases separated the two germline ends. The germline V gene has CDR1 SGHTA and CDR2 FQGNSA. CDR3 size: 15 residues. CDR3: CASSLVLSMNTEAFF. The CDR3 bases are TGTGCCAGCAGCTTAGTTCTCAGCATGAACACTGAAGCTTTCTTT. Filled out from reference TRBV7-2 and TRBJ1-1, the complete variable domain reads GAGVSQSPSNKVTEKGKDVELRCDPISGHTALYWYRQSLGQGLEFLIYFQGNSAPDKSGLPSDRFSAERTGGSVSTLTIQRTQQEDSAVYLCASSLVLSMNTEAFFGQGTRLTVV.

Turning to this clonotype: At one end the junction does not follow the germline gene, possibly because of a read error. Here the CDR3 reads CASSPGTGPLYEKYF. In DNA form, the CDR3 reads TGTGCCAGTAGTCCCGGGACAGGGCCTCTTTACGAGAAGTACTTC. J is TRBJ2-7 and V is TRBV19; 9 bases map to TRBD1. Germline V CDR1 and CDR2: LNHDA, SQIVND (reference sequence). The CDR3 loop spans 15 amino acids.

The chain has TRBV7-9 and TRBJ1-2; 8 bases map to TRBD1. CDR1 and CDR2 from the germline V gene are SEHNR and FQNEAQ (reference sequence). The CDR3 has 12 residues. V gave up 6 bases and J gave up 5 bases; unmatched junction bases: 2. The CDR3 nucleotides are TGTGCCAGCAGGGACAGGGCGTATGGCTACACCTTC. Amino acids: CASRDRAYGYTF.

This chain links TRBV11-2 with TRBJ2-3; 15 bases are shared with TRBD2. The V gene end was trimmed by 2 bases and the J gene end by 6 bases; junction bases not matched to a gene: 9. The germline CDR1 and CDR2 sequences are SGHAT and FQNNGV. The CDR3 runs to 18 residues. The CDR3 spells CASSLPFGLAGGPDTQYF. The CDR3, as DNA: TGTGCCAGCAGCTTACCCTTCGGACTAGCGGGAGGGCCGGATACGCAGTATTTT.

The chain carries TRBV6-2 or TRBV6-3 and TRBJ2-5; a possible D gene is TRBD2 (5 bases). V was cut by 2 bases and J by 9 bases, with 25 bases left in between. Germline CDR1 reads MNHEY; CDR2 reads SVGEGT. The CDR3 runs to 17 residues. DNA of the CDR3: TGTGCCAGCAGTTACGGGAGTTTGGCTAGATCGATTGAGGCCCAGTACTTC. This codes for CASSYGSLARSIEAQYF.

This clonotype was counted a few times. The chain couples TRBV29-1 to TRBJ1-1; no firm D call. Germline V gene lookup returns CDR1 SQVTM and CDR2 ANQGSEA. Trimming removed 6 bases at V and 3 bases at J, with 11 bases between. This CDR3 is built from 12 residues. The CDR3 sequence: CSVVRLDTEAFF. For the CDR3, the DNA is TGCAGCGTAGTCCGGCTGGACACTGAAGCTTTCTTT.

The chain uses TRBV6-5 and TRBJ2-7; D assignment may be TRBD1 or TRBD2 (5 bases each). Trimming stripped 4 bases from V and 5 bases from J, with 15 bases between. Germline CDR1 MNHEY, CDR2 SVGAGI. This CDR3 comprises 14 residues. The DNA of the CDR3 is TGTGCCAGCAGTTCCCGGGGCAGGAATGACGAGCAGTACTTC. This translates into CASSSRGRNDEQYF.

This chain links TRBV7-8 with TRBJ2-3, with no clear D. CDR3 length: 12 amino acids. The germline V and J ends were trimmed by 6 bases and 4 bases, with 8 bases remaining between them. Germline values: CDR1 SGHVS, CDR2 FQNEAQ. The CDR3 DNA reads as TGTGCCAGCAGGTCCGAACCAGATACGCAGTATTTT. Protein product: CASRSEPDTQYF. Full variable domain (rest looked up from reference TRBV7-8 and TRBJ2-3): GAGVSQSPRYKVAKRGQDVALRCDPISGHVSLFWYQQALGQGPEFLTYFQNEAQLDKSGLPSDRFFAERPEGSVSTLKIQRTQQEDSAVYLCASRSEPDTQYFGPGTRLTVL.

This chain uses TRBV7-2 with TRBJ1-5; weak D call: TRBD1 (5 bases). Germline values: CDR1 SGHTA, CDR2 FQGNSA. CDR3 length equals 15 residues. V was shortened by 1 base and J by 9 bases, with 16 bases between the two germline ends. CDR3 coding DNA: TGTGCCAGCAGCTTAGAAATGGGACGGGGGAGGCCCCAGCATTTT. Its protein is CASSLEMGRGRPQHF.

This clonotype has only a few counts. The V gene is TRBV9, the J gene TRBJ1-3; no firm D call. This CDR3 contains 14 residues. The germline V gene encodes CDR1 SGDLS and CDR2 YYNGEE. V was trimmed by 4 bases and J by 0 bases, leaving 8 bases between them. CDR3 sequence: CASSLRSSGNTIYF. The CDR3 nucleotides are TGTGCCAGCAGCCTTAGGAGCTCTGGAAACACCATATATTTT.

The chain has TRBV6-2 or TRBV6-3 and TRBJ2-7; D tentatively reads TRBD1 or TRBD2 (5 bases each). Germline V CDR1 and CDR2: MNHEY, SVGEGT. V was pared by 2 bases and J by 0 bases, with 14 bases between. This CDR3 has 16 residues. The CDR3 protein is CASSYRGRSASYEQYV. DNA for the CDR3: TGTGCCAGCAGTTACCGGGGACGGTCGGCCTCCTACGAGCAGTACGTC.

The rearrangement links TRBV7-2 to TRBJ1-5; no definite D call. Germline V lookup: CDR1 SGHTA, CDR2 FQGNSA. The CDR3 totals 12 residues. V was clipped by 4 bases and J by 7 bases, with 8 bases between them. The CDR3 nucleotides read TGTGCCAGCAGCTCCGACGGGCAGCCCCAGCATTTT. Its protein product is CASSSDGQPQHF.